This T cell receptor beta chain comes out of a study of T cells in localized non-small cell lung cancer. Sequencing was performed with immunoSEQ multiplex PCR; in TCRdb, only in-frame clones are kept and a portion is missing. The repertoire holds roughly 1,500 clones, 20% to 25% seen once, with roughly 22% in the top ten. This clone is medium-sized within its sample. Its antigen is undetermined. Overall study findings and caveats: Adjacent lung tissue had a median roughly 52 of the top 100 clones found in the tumor. Because only a single region of the tumor was sequenced, heterogeneity remains possible. A raised T cell density in blood coincided with lengthier overall survival. Tumor trailed uninvolved adjacent lung in T cell clonality, which peaked there.

CDR1 is SGHNT, CDR2 YENEEA, per germline. There are 17 residues in the CDR3. V was pared by 5 bases and J by 5 bases, with 22 bases between. The chain is built from TRBV11-3 and TRBJ2-1, with TRBD1 as a possible D gene (6 bases). Sequenced material: lung tumor tissue, taken before any cancer treatment. The source is a female donor aged 60 or older with stage II squamous cell lung carcinoma. The CDR3 bases are TGTGCCAGCAGCACCGCCGCGCACACAGGGAACCACAATGAGCAGTTCTTC. Translating gives CASSTAAHTGNHNEQFF.